This entry features one T cell receptor beta chain sequence. This clone has just a few counts. Its antigen remains unidentified. One end of the junction is discordant with germline, which a read error may explain. This entry belongs to a study of blood T cell repertoires in COVID-19 (dated by TCRdb to 2018 to 2021). Broadly, across the study: Samples covering the acute and convalescent phases of COVID-19 were provided by collaborators in the United States, Italy and Spain. A de-identified subject ID, COVID-19 status, age in years and sex were almost always included in the sample metadata. The dataset comprised deeply sampled blood TCRbeta repertoires from subjects exposed to, actively infected with, or recovered from COVID-19. The material from the prospective study consisted of cDNA or gDNA derived from T cells, B-cell-depleted T cells, or PBMCs. A freely available public database, intended as a resource for researchers studying the immune response to SARS-CoV-2, is where the repertoires were released. Samples came from the ongoing ImmuneRACE study (first 160 participants) plus 1,254 subjects from 6 global collaborators. Where HLA class I and class II types were available, the types were taken from metadata supplied by the sample provider, not from assay-based typing. Study-wide findings and limitations: The amount of clinical and demographic metadata varied by source and participant and was provided uncurated.

The germline V gene sets CDR1 to MDHEN and CDR2 to SYDVKM. Inclusive of the bounding cysteine and phenylalanine, the CDR3 is 12 residues long. CDR3 DNA is the only sequence kept; it has 36 bases, read in frame from the first base. Enrolling through a virtual design, the prospective study's participants ranged in age from roughly 18 to 95 years and lived across roughly 23 United States geographic areas. Cohort assignment in the prospective study relied on participant-reported clinical history from a screening survey and a study questionnaire. Recovered participants in ImmuneRACE Cohort 3 were defined by two consecutive negative NP/OP PCR tests, clearance by a healthcare professional, or resolution of symptoms. Each participant in the prospective study had whole blood, serum and a nasopharyngeal or oropharyngeal swab collected by mobile phlebotomists. Prospective study participants could optionally give additional blood draws and questionnaires over an approximately two-month period. Prospective study blood samples were shipped either frozen or at room temperature before DNA extraction.

TCRbeta CDR3 regions were amplified from genomic DNA using the immunoSEQ Assay, a bias-controlled multiplex PCR. The source study handled its data this way. Nucleated cell counts per sample were estimated from amplification of reference gene primers within the assay. Sequence reads were collapsed and filtered to measure the absolute abundance of every unique TCRbeta CDR3 rearrangement. For each sample, productive Simpson clonality was calculated as the square root of Simpson's diversity index over productive rearrangements. What TCRdb holds here is the immuneACCESS table cut down to in-frame rearrangements. Part of the clones is not present; checked against another copy, under half of the missing clones reflect an unresolved V gene, and the others are unexplained. The V and J calls and the clone size are those of that table, but D and trimming were determined from the DNA. This sample lists approximately 260,000 clones; roughly four fifths were detected once. The ten largest account for around 3.7% of the sample.

This clonotype originated in a man aged 50-59 years who had recovered from COVID-19. Sequenced material: PBMCs or T cells enriched from blood (not recorded which). Here the chain combines TRBV28 and TRBJ2-4, and 8 junction bases match TRBD1. The CDR3 protein is CASSFKDRAGNF. The bases are TGTGCCAGCAGTTTTAAGGACAGGGCAGGGAACTTC.